This entry lists 32 T cell receptor beta chains sequenced from one sample in a study of cytomegalovirus exposure and HLA in healthy donors. Profiled with immunoSEQ multiplex PCR; TCRdb holds only in-frame clones, not every one. The data hold 120,000 or so clones, with around 90% observed a single time. The sequencing input was PBMCs. The source is a woman under 30 in good health and CMV-seronegative.

This chain connects TRBV6-1 to TRBJ1-1; D is perhaps TRBD1 (6 bases). V gave up 7 bases and J gave up 10 bases, with 16 bases separating them. CDR1 is MNHNS, CDR2 SASEGT, per germline. This CDR3 contains 12 residues. Written as DNA, the CDR3 is TGTGCCAGCAAAGCGGGGGGCGAGGGAGCTTTCTTT. This codes for CASKAGGEGAFF.

The V call is TRBV5-1, the J call TRBJ1-4; 11 nucleotides match TRBD1. Germline V gives CDR1 SGHRS, CDR2 YFSETQ. V trimming: 0 bases; J trimming: 7 bases; junction bases outside the gene matches: 2. The CDR3 totals 15 residues. CDR3 sequence reads: CASSLAGQGGEKLFF. The CDR3, as DNA: TGCGCCAGCAGCTTGGCGGGACAGGGGGGTGAAAAACTGTTTTTT.

The V and J genes are TRBV25-1 and TRBJ2-1, with 7 bases identical to TRBD2. After removal of 5 bases from V and 7 bases from J, the junction contained 11 bases not matched to a gene. CDR3 size: 15 residues. Germline V gene data show CDR1 as MGHDK and CDR2 as SYGVNS. CDR3 residues: CASSRREGHTNEQFF. CDR3 nucleotides: TGTGCCAGCAGTAGGAGGGAGGGTCACACTAATGAGCAGTTCTTC.

V and J are TRBV2 and TRBJ1-2; no firm D call. The CDR3 is 13 amino acids. Germline V lookup: CDR1 SNHLY, CDR2 FYNNEI. V gave up 1 base and J gave up 11 bases, with 14 bases separating them. The CDR3 loop is CASSEGAQSPYTF. In nucleotides, the CDR3 is TGTGCCAGCAGTGAAGGGGCCCAGTCCCCTTACACCTTC.

V gene TRBV7-2 combines with J gene TRBJ2-4; possible D gene TRBD2, 6 bases. The length of the CDR3 is 14 residues. V was shortened by 2 bases and J by 13 bases, with 18 bases between the two germline ends. Germline V gene sequence: CDR1 SGHTA, CDR2 FQGNSA. CDR3 nucleotides: TGTGCCAGCAGCTTAAATCTGGGAGCGGGTCTGCAGTACTTC. As protein: CASSLNLGAGLQYF.

This chain links TRBV7-3 with TRBJ2-3; 12 bases are shared with TRBD2. V dropped 6 bases and J dropped 5; count of bases not matched to a gene: 15. The CDR3 loop spans 18 amino acids. CDR1 and CDR2 from the germline V gene are SGHTA and FQGTGA. The CDR3 is CASSSRRETSGRVDTQYF. For the CDR3, the DNA is TGTGCCAGCAGTTCTAGAAGAGAGACTAGCGGGAGAGTAGATACGCAGTATTTT.

The J gene is TRBJ1-1, the V gene TRBV13; unclear D gene. Germline loops: CDR1 PRHDT, CDR2 FYEKMQ (reference sequence). The CDR3 has 16 residues. The V end lost 5 bases, the J end lost 1 base, and 17 bases lay between the germline ends. CDR3 coding DNA: TGTGCCAGCAGCGGGATGGCGGGGTCCCGGAACACTGAAGCTTTCTTT. Its protein product is CASSGMAGSRNTEAFF.

The chain joins TRBV28 to TRBJ1-2; 12 nucleotides agree with TRBD1. The length of the CDR3 is 15 residues. The ends lost 7 bases at V and 8 bases at J; junction bases unmatched: 11. Germline loops: CDR1 MDHEN, CDR2 SYDVKM. The CDR3 loop is CASNLAGTGGGGYTF. Here the CDR3 DNA reads TGTGCCAGCAACCTAGCCGGGACAGGGGGCGGGGGCTACACCTTC.

The genes are TRBV2 and TRBJ1-5; possible D gene TRBD1, 6 bases. The length of the CDR3 is 14 residues. V was trimmed by 4 bases and J by 5 bases, leaving 12 bases between them. From germline, CDR1 is SNHLY and CDR2 FYNNEI. CDR3: CASSVEGGDQPQHF. The CDR3 DNA follows: TGTGCCAGCAGTGTGGAAGGGGGGGATCAGCCCCAGCATTTT.

This chain uses TRBV28 with TRBJ2-5, with TRBD2 as a possible D gene (5 bases). CDR1 MDHEN and CDR2 SYDVKM come from the germline V gene. V gave up 3 bases and J gave up 3 bases, with 8 bases separating them. The CDR3 contains 13 residues. The CDR3 protein is CASSFGREETQYF. In nucleotides, the CDR3 is TGTGCCAGCAGTTTCGGGCGGGAAGAGACCCAGTACTTC.

The CDR3 protein is CASSQEGGLGTGELFF. In DNA form, the CDR3 reads TGCGCCAGCAGCCAAGAAGGGGGACTAGGAACCGGGGAGCTGTTTTTT. The chain carries TRBV4-1 and TRBJ2-2, with 8 bases aligning to TRBD2. CDR3 length: 16 amino acids. With V trimmed by 0 bases and J by 5 bases, 5 bases remained unmatched. Germline CDR1 MGHRA, CDR2 YSYEKL.

This clone came up once. The rearrangement links TRBV11-1 to TRBJ2-7, with 8 bases lining up with TRBD2. The CDR3 contains 16 residues. From germline, CDR1 is SGHAT and CDR2 FQDESV (reference sequence). After removal of 5 bases from V and 4 bases from J, the junction contained 13 bases not matched to a gene. CDR3 in DNA: TGTGCCAGCAGCCCCCCGGGTAGCGGGACTATATACGAGCAGTACTTC. It translates to CASSPPGSGTIYEQYF.

This clone was picked up one time. This chain connects TRBV6-6 to TRBJ2-1; 7 bases match TRBD1. Germline V CDR1 and CDR2: MNHNY, SVGAGI (reference sequence). Germline trimming cut 5 bases from V and 5 bases from J; bases unmatched to any gene: 9. This CDR3 has 15 residues. The chain's CDR3 is CASSRTGGSDNEQFF. The CDR3, as DNA: TGTGCCAGCAGTAGGACAGGTGGTTCGGACAATGAGCAGTTCTTC.

The rearrangement uses TRBV29-1 and TRBJ2-3, with TRBD2 identical over 8 bases. Germline V lookup: CDR1 SQVTM, CDR2 ANQGSEA. The CDR3 totals 14 residues. V lost 6 bases to trimming and J lost 2 bases; unmatched junction nucleotides: 7. The CDR3 protein is CSVDVAGLTDTQYF. The CDR3 DNA follows: TGCAGCGTGGACGTAGCGGGGCTCACAGATACGCAGTATTTT.

The genes are TRBV28 and TRBJ1-1; the D is unclear. Trimming took 3 bases from V and 2 from J, leaving 7 bases between them. This CDR3 comprises 13 residues. Germline CDR1 and CDR2: MDHEN and SYDVKM. The CDR3 here is CASSFSLNTEAFF. The CDR3 bases are TGTGCCAGCAGTTTCTCCTTAAACACTGAAGCTTTCTTT.

The chain couples TRBV23-1 to TRBJ1-5; TRBD1 agrees at 9 bases. TRBV23-1 is sorted into the ORF group, with uncertain function. The CDR3 runs 16 residues. V lost 1 base to trimming and J lost 2 bases; unmatched junction nucleotides: 3. Here the CDR3 reads CASSQFRDRGNQPQHF. The CDR3 DNA is TGCGCCAGCAGTCAATTCCGGGACAGGGGCAATCAGCCCCAGCATTTT.

The chain employs TRBV11-2 and TRBJ1-6; D unclear. Germline V gives CDR1 SGHAT, CDR2 FQNNGV. The CDR3 contains 16 residues. Trimming removed 1 base from V and 0 bases from J, with 7 bases in between. CDR3 in amino acids: CASSLGLSSYNSPLHF. The CDR3 coding sequence is TGTGCCAGCAGCTTAGGTCTGAGCTCCTATAATTCACCCCTCCACTTT.

V is TRBV7-3 and J is TRBJ1-6; D may be TRBD1 (6 bases). Deletions cut 0 bases from V and 13 bases from J, with 19 bases between. This CDR3 is built from 16 residues. The germline V gene has CDR1 SGHTA and CDR2 FQGTGA. CDR3 nucleotide sequence: TGTGCCAGCAGCTTAACAACAGGGCCCCCTTCTTCGCCCCTCCACTTT. It specifies CASSLTTGPPSSPLHF.

The chain joins TRBV28 to TRBJ2-2; possibly TRBD2 for D (5 bases). The CDR3 sequence is 17 residues long. V lost 2 bases, J lost 4 bases, and 17 bases lay in between. In germline, CDR1 is MDHEN, CDR2 SYDVKM. CDR3 in amino acids: CASSLKIGRRGTGELFF. CDR3 nucleotides: TGTGCCAGCAGTTTAAAGATCGGGCGCCGGGGCACCGGGGAGCTGTTTTTT.

The rearrangement joins TRBV7-2 to TRBJ2-1, with a possible D match to TRBD2 (6 bases). The germline V gene has CDR1 SGHTA and CDR2 FQGNSA. The CDR3 is 15 amino acids. V was trimmed by 2 bases and J by 12 bases, leaving 20 bases between them. CDR3 in DNA: TGTGCCAGCAGCTTAATGGGGGACTGGCGGAGGAGGCAGTTCTTC. Protein: CASSLMGDWRRRQFF.

V usage is TRBV6-5 and J usage is TRBJ1-6, with no clear D. The CDR3 loop spans 14 amino acids. Germline V gives CDR1 MNHEY, CDR2 SVGAGI. The germline V and J ends were trimmed by 5 bases and 5 bases, with 10 bases remaining between them. The CDR3 spells CASSKWGDNSPLHF. The CDR3 region has the DNA TGTGCCAGCAGTAAGTGGGGAGATAATTCACCCCTCCACTTT.

The V call is TRBV5-1, the J call TRBJ2-5; 8 positions match TRBD2. The J segment lost 5 bases and the V segment lost 0 bases, leaving 6 bases of the junction unmatched. Germline assignment: CDR1 SGHRS and CDR2 YFSETQ. CDR3 length: 15 amino acids. CDR3 in DNA: TGCGCCAGCAGCTTGGGCGGACTAGCAATGGAGACCCAGTACTTC. Protein product: CASSLGGLAMETQYF.

The rearrangement links TRBV14 to TRBJ2-7; 7 nucleotides match TRBD2. Trimming at V came to 5 bases and at J to 1 base, leaving 8 bases not matched to a gene. Germline values: CDR1 SGHDN, CDR2 FVKESK. The CDR3 length is 15 residues. The chain's CDR3 is CASSYRPGGSYEQYF. As DNA, the CDR3 is TGTGCCAGCAGCTACCGGCCCGGGGGGTCCTACGAGCAGTACTTC.

V usage is TRBV19 and J usage is TRBJ1-1, with TRBD1 matching 10 bases. The CDR3 is 14 amino acids. Germline loops: CDR1 LNHDA, CDR2 SQIVND (reference sequence). Trimming at V came to 9 bases and at J to 0 bases, leaving 4 bases not matched to a gene. The CDR3 nucleotides are TGTGCCAGCGGGACAGGGGACATGAACACTGAAGCTTTCTTT. Encoded protein: CASGTGDMNTEAFF.

The sample holds one count of this clone. This chain links TRBV7-2 with TRBJ1-1; TRBD1 aligns across 11 bases. Per the germline V gene, CDR1 is SGHTA and CDR2 is FQGNSA. With V trimmed by 5 bases and J by 6 bases, 8 bases remained unmatched. The CDR3 sequence is 15 residues long. In DNA, the CDR3 is TGTGCCAGCAGCCTGGGGGACAGGGGGTTTGCTGAAGCTTTCTTT. It codes for CASSLGDRGFAEAFF.

The table lists this clone with a count of one. The chain recombines TRBV6-1 with TRBJ2-1; 13 positions match TRBD2. The junction had 10 bases not matched to a gene; V was cut back by 1 base and J by 10 bases. Germline-derived CDR1 and CDR2 are MNHNS and SASEGT. The CDR3 length is 17 residues. The CDR3 DNA follows: TGTGCCAGCAGTGAAGGGCTGATGGGACTAGCGGGGAGGGAGCAGTTCTTC. Translating gives CASSEGLMGLAGREQFF.

This chain uses TRBV9 with TRBJ2-1; D possibly corresponds to TRBD2 (6 bases). V lost 0 bases to trimming and J lost 5 bases, with 12 bases between them. Looked up from germline, CDR1 is SGDLS and CDR2 is YYNGEE. The CDR3 covers 15 residues. CDR3 DNA sequence: TGTGCCAGCAGCGTAGTCGGCGGGGTGCACAATGAGCAGTTCTTC. This encodes CASSVVGGVHNEQFF.

The chain has TRBV6-5 and TRBJ2-1, with D tentatively TRBD1 (5 bases). Germline V gene sequence: CDR1 MNHEY, CDR2 SVGAGI. Trimming took off 3 bases at V and 5 bases at J, with 11 bases between the two ends. CDR3 length: 14 residues. CDR3 nucleotide sequence: TGTGCCAGCAGTTATTCGCGGACAAACAATGAGCAGTTCTTC. Translated, it gives CASSYSRTNNEQFF.

The chain couples TRBV7-8 to TRBJ2-7; no firm D call. The CDR3 extends over 18 amino acids. Between the trimmed V and J ends, which lost 1 base and 3 bases, there was a span of 22 bases. The germline CDR1 and CDR2 sequences are SGHVS and FQNEAQ. The CDR3 nucleotides are TGTGCCAGCAGCTTAGTAAGAACAGAGTTTCAATCTATCTACGAGCAGTACTTC. This sequence encodes CASSLVRTEFQSIYEQYF.

In this sample, this clone turned up once. V usage is TRBV29-1 and J usage is TRBJ2-2, with 7 bases identical to TRBD1. With 7 bases clipped from V and 0 bases from J, the junction kept 5 bases outside the gene matches. The CDR3 contains 14 residues. CDR1 is SQVTM, CDR2 ANQGSEA, per germline. The CDR3 bases are TGCAGCGCTTGGACAGGATCGAACACCGGGGAGCTGTTTTTT. Residues: CSAWTGSNTGELFF.

V is TRBV11-2 and J is TRBJ1-2, with 8 bases aligning to TRBD1. Trimming cost V 0 bases and J 6 bases; bases outside gene matches: 12. The CDR3 contains 17 residues. CDR1 and CDR2 (germline): SGHAT, FQNNGV. The CDR3 nucleotides are TGTGCCAGCAGCTTAGATCCCACCAGGGGGCTAGCCCATGGCTACACCTTC. Its protein is CASSLDPTRGLAHGYTF. The full variable domain, in which reference TRBV11-2 and TRBJ1-2 provide the parts outside the CDR3, is EAGVAQSPRYKIIEKRQSVAFWCNPISGHATLYWYQQILGQGPKLLIQFQNNGVVDDSQLPKDRFSAERLKGVDSTLKIQPAKLEDSAVYLCASSLDPTRGLAHGYTFGSGTRLTVV.

CDR3 DNA: TGTGCCAGCAGAGGGACAGGGGGAATCGGCTACACCTTC. Amino acid sequence: CASRGTGGIGYTF. The rearrangement joins TRBV27 to TRBJ1-2; 11 bases line up with TRBD1. From germline, CDR1 is MNHEY and CDR2 SMNVEV (reference sequence). With V trimmed by 6 bases and J by 8 bases, 5 bases remained unmatched. This CDR3 is built from 13 residues.